The 7 T cell receptor beta chains below come from one sample, sequenced in a study of regulatory T cells in long-lasting Graves disease. Time point given: persistent/refractory GD, antithyroid drugs over 5 years with positive TRAb. PBMC RNA was the source of the TCR library. The authors built TCR beta libraries using iRepertoire HTBI primers and Arm-PCR of CDR3 regions. TCRdb called the multiplex PCR reads again in MiXCR, with one record for every CDR3 protein. The table includes roughly 500,000 distinct CDR3 sequences, about 22% detected once. Material: peripheral blood mononuclear cells (PBMCs), obtained when the disease was refractory, from a patient treated with antithyroid drugs. The receptors here all came from a female donor with Graves disease.

This chain links TRBV5-6 with TRBJ2-5; the match to TRBD2 covers 7 bases. Germline V gene lookup returns CDR1 SGHDT and CDR2 YYEEEE. This CDR3 spans 16 amino acids. Trimming took 3 bases from V and 5 from J; bases not matched to a gene: 13. The CDR3 nucleotides are TGTGCCAGCAGCTCCATGAGCAAGGGAGGGCGGGAGACCCAGTACTTC. Translating gives CASSSMSKGGRETQYF.

This clonotype has ten or more counts. The V call is TRBV6-1, the J call TRBJ1-1; D remains unclear. V lost 7 bases and J 1 base, leaving 7 bases between the germline ends. The CDR3 has 12 amino acids. Germline V gene lookup returns CDR1 MNHNS and CDR2 SASEGT. The CDR3 nucleotides are TGTGCCAGCAAACTTGGGAACACTGAAGCTTTCTTT. Translated: CASKLGNTEAFF.

Concerning this clonotype: A read error may explain this, as a much larger clone is one base away. The chain uses TRBV28 and TRBJ1-4; D is perhaps TRBD1 (6 bases). This CDR3 has 12 amino acids. CDR1 is MDHEN, CDR2 SYDVKM, per germline. For the CDR3, the DNA is TGTGCCAGCAGTTGGACAGTAGAAAGACTGTTTTTT. Translation: CASSWTVERLFF. Filled out from reference TRBV28 and TRBJ1-4, the complete variable domain reads DVKVTQSSRYLVKRTGEKVFLECVQDMDHENMFWYRQDPGLGLRLIYFSYDVKMKEKGDIPEGYSVSREKKERFSLILESASTNQTSMYLCASSWTVERLFFGSGTQLSVL.

This clonotype was seen many times. The chain carries TRBV24-1 and TRBJ2-2, with D perhaps being TRBD1 or TRBD2 (5 bases each). This CDR3 has 17 residues. Germline V gene lookup returns CDR1 KGHDR and CDR2 SFDVKD. Trimming took 2 bases from V and 6 from J, leaving 18 bases between them. The chain's CDR3 is CATSDSGWGNEAGELFF. DNA of the CDR3: TGTGCCACCAGTGATTCGGGCTGGGGGAACGAAGCCGGGGAGCTGTTTTTT.

This clonotype was picked up many times. The CDR3 DNA reads as TGTGCCAGCAGTTTCCTCCCGGGACAGGGACCTTACGAGCAGTACTTC. Amino acids: CASSFLPGQGPYEQYF. V gene TRBV12-3 or TRBV12-4 combines with J gene TRBJ2-7; 9 bases match TRBD1. V was pared by 3 bases and J by 4 bases, with 10 bases of the junction left unmatched. The CDR3 is made up of 16 amino acids.

The chain is built from TRBV28 and TRBJ1-4, with D possibly TRBD1 on 5 matching bases. This CDR3 is 15 amino acids long. Trimming cost V 4 bases and J 5 bases, with 14 bases left between them. CDR1 is MDHEN, CDR2 SYDVKM, per germline. Here the CDR3 reads CASSSGTAGNEKLFF. The CDR3 DNA reads TGTGCCAGCAGTTCGGGGACCGCCGGGAATGAAAAACTGTTTTTT. Supplemented by reference TRBV28 and TRBJ1-4, the full variable domain reads DVKVTQSSRYLVKRTGEKVFLECVQDMDHENMFWYRQDPGLGLRLIYFSYDVKMKEKGDIPEGYSVSREKKERFSLILESASTNQTSMYLCASSSGTAGNEKLFFGSGTQLSVL.

V and J are TRBV24-1 and TRBJ1-1; D uncertain. Trimming shortened V by 7 bases and J by 1 base, and 9 bases separated the two germline ends. CDR3 length equals 13 residues. The germline gives CDR1 KGHDR, CDR2 SFDVKD. The CDR3 loop reads CATRVSSNTEAFF. The CDR3 DNA follows: TGTGCCACCAGGGTTTCCTCGAACACTGAAGCTTTCTTT.